The 14 T cell receptor beta chains listed next were all sequenced from one sample in a study of blood T cell repertoires in COVID-19. Assay: immunoSEQ multiplex PCR; the TCRdb copy retains only in-frame clones and omits some. This sample has around 230,000 clones, with 65% to 85% found just once. Sequencing input: peripheral blood. All receptors derive from a woman at least 80 years old with acute or convalescent COVID-19.

The V and J genes are TRBV14 and TRBJ2-7, with 9 bases aligning to TRBD2. The CDR3 is 18 residues long. Germline V gives CDR1 SGHDN, CDR2 FVKESK. The J segment lost 7 bases and the V segment lost 1 base, leaving 17 bases of the junction unmatched. The CDR3 region is CASSQGFGGRAAEKEQYF. The CDR3 region has the DNA TGTGCCAGCAGCCAAGGGTTCGGCGGGAGGGCTGCCGAAAAAGAGCAGTACTTC.

The chain employs TRBV25-1 and TRBJ2-7; the match to TRBD2 covers 10 bases. CDR1 and CDR2 (germline): MGHDK, SYGVNS. The V and J ends lost 4 bases and 5 bases, in that order; junction bases with no gene match: 8. The CDR3 sequence is 15 residues long. The CDR3 reads CASSGLAGDVHEQYF. CDR3 nucleotides: TGTGCCAGCAGTGGGCTAGCGGGAGACGTCCACGAGCAGTACTTC.

This sequence joins TRBV10-2 and TRBJ2-2, with unresolved D. V shed 3 bases and J shed 4 bases, with 6 bases lying between them. The CDR3 runs 13 residues. Germline assignment: CDR1 WSHSY and CDR2 SAAADI. The CDR3 bases are TGCGCCAGCAGTGACCCGGGCACCGGGGAGCTGTTTTTT. Protein sequence: CASSDPGTGELFF.

The chain carries TRBV4-1 and TRBJ2-1; 7 bases agree with TRBD2. V shed 0 bases, J shed 9 bases, and the junction held 14 bases outside the gene matches. The CDR3 loop spans 17 amino acids. CDR1 MGHRA and CDR2 YSYEKL come from the germline V gene. The CDR3 protein is CASSQESTLATGGEQFF. CDR3 DNA sequence: TGCGCCAGCAGCCAAGAGTCTACGCTAGCGACGGGGGGTGAGCAGTTCTTC.

J is TRBJ1-5 and V is TRBV19; no firm D call. The CDR3 totals 12 residues. The germline V and J ends were trimmed by 3 bases and 9 bases, with 9 bases remaining between them. CDR1 and CDR2 (germline): LNHDA, SQIVND (reference sequence). The CDR3 coding sequence is TGTGCCAGTAGTATTCCGGGGAGGCCCCAGCATTTT. This translates into CASSIPGRPQHF.

V gene TRBV19 combines with J gene TRBJ2-7, with 9 nucleotides matching TRBD1. J gave up 6 bases and V 5 bases, and 5 bases lay outside the gene matches. Germline-derived CDR1 and CDR2 are LNHDA and SQIVND (reference sequence). The CDR3 consists of 13 residues. The CDR3 region is CASSLDRGREQYF. The CDR3 nucleotides read TGTGCCAGTAGTTTGGACAGGGGTCGCGAGCAGTACTTC.

This clone was counted many times. The genes are TRBV11-2 and TRBJ1-5; a weak D match, TRBD1 (5 bases). CDR3 length: 15 residues. CDR1 SGHAT and CDR2 FQNNGV come from the germline V gene. The ends were cut back, 3 bases at V and 0 bases at J, with 9 bases in the middle. The CDR3 region is CASSFGQYSNQPQHF. The CDR3 coding sequence is TGTGCCAGCAGCTTCGGACAATATAGCAATCAGCCCCAGCATTTT.

V usage is TRBV7-2 and J usage is TRBJ1-2; D remains unclear. CDR1 SGHTA and CDR2 FQGNSA come from the germline V gene. V lost 2 bases, J lost 8 bases, and 12 bases lay in between. The CDR3 sequence is 13 residues long. The CDR3 nucleotides read TGTGCCAGCAGCTTACTGGGCAGGCCGGGCTACACCTTC. It specifies CASSLLGRPGYTF.

V gene TRBV12-3 or TRBV12-4 combines with J gene TRBJ2-2; D not resolved. The CDR3 runs to 13 residues. The germline V and J ends were trimmed by 2 bases and 5 bases, with 6 bases remaining between them. The CDR3 spells CASSLRRTGELFF. Written as DNA, the CDR3 is TGTGCCAGCAGTTTACGCAGGACCGGGGAGCTGTTTTTT.

The rearrangement uses TRBV3-1 (or the pseudogene TRBV3-2) and TRBJ2-1; 10 nucleotides match TRBD2. V dropped 2 bases and J dropped 4; count of bases not matched to a gene: 11. The CDR3 is 18 amino acids. Germline CDR1 LGHDT, CDR2 YNNKEL (reference sequence). CDR3 sequence (DNA): TGTGCCAGCAGCCAATCTGGGGCTACTAGCGGGACGTACAATGAGCAGTTCTTC. Translation gives CASSQSGATSGTYNEQFF.

This clone came up a few times. CDR3 sequence reads: CASSLNRDNQPQHF. The DNA for the CDR3 is TGCGCCAGCAGCTTGAACAGGGACAATCAGCCCCAGCATTTT. The chain links TRBV5-1 to TRBJ1-5, with D maybe TRBD1 (6 bases). Trimming shortened V by 1 base and J by 3 bases, and 8 bases separated the two germline ends. The CDR3 sequence is 14 residues long. CDR1 is SGHRS and CDR2 is YFSETQ in the germline V gene.

V is TRBV19 and J is TRBJ1-1, with D perhaps matching TRBD1 (6 bases). The CDR3 is 13 residues long. V lost 3 bases and J 3 bases, leaving 8 bases between the germline ends. Germline-derived CDR1 and CDR2 are LNHDA and SQIVND (reference sequence). The CDR3 spells CASSMDRHTEAFF. CDR3 coding DNA: TGTGCCAGTAGTATGGACAGACACACTGAAGCTTTCTTT.

This rearrangement joins TRBV19 to TRBJ1-1; D gene unclear. There are 13 residues in the CDR3. Germline V gives CDR1 LNHDA, CDR2 SQIVND (reference sequence). V was shortened by 5 bases and J by 5 bases, with 12 bases between the two germline ends. The CDR3 sequence: CASSFTGGTEAFF. The CDR3, as DNA: TGTGCCAGTAGTTTCACCGGAGGGACTGAAGCTTTCTTT.

This clone was seen ten or more times. The chain uses TRBV6-6 and TRBJ2-3, with 13 nucleotides matching TRBD2. There are 17 residues in the CDR3. With V trimmed by 5 bases and J by 4 bases, 9 bases remained unmatched. Germline V lookup: CDR1 MNHNY, CDR2 SVGAGI (reference sequence). Written as DNA, the CDR3 is TGTGCCAGCAGTCCCGGGACTAGCGGGAATCGGGCAGATACGCAGTATTTT. This translates into CASSPGTSGNRADTQYF.